The 12 T cell receptor beta chains below were found in one sample sequenced in a study of PD-L1 blockade in urothelial cancer. TCRdb's copy holds only in-frame clones and misses some; the assay was immunoSEQ multiplex PCR. The data hold about 100,000 clones, with around 93% observed a single time. The input for sequencing was PBMCs, taken around atezolizumab (anti-PD-L1) treatment. Source of these receptors: an elderly woman with urothelial cancer.

This clone was detected only once. V gene TRBV15 combines with J gene TRBJ1-2; a possible D gene is TRBD1 (5 bases). From germline, CDR1 is LNHNV and CDR2 YYDKDF (reference sequence). The V gene lost 3 bases and the J gene lost 4 bases, with 12 bases spanning the gap. The CDR3 covers 14 residues. The CDR3 DNA sequence: TGTGCCACCAGCAGTTCAGGGCCTGTCTATGGCTACACCTTC. Protein: CATSSSGPVYGYTF. Variable domain in full (rest from reference TRBV15 and TRBJ1-2): DAMVIQNPRYQVTQFGKPVTLSCSQTLNHNVMYWYQQKSSQAPKLLFHYYDKDFNNEADTPDNFQSRRPNTSFCFLDIRSPGLGDTAMYLCATSSSGPVYGYTFGSGTRLTVV.

The chain is built from TRBV7-9 and TRBJ1-5; 8 bases fit TRBD1. Germline V gene data show CDR1 as SEHNR and CDR2 as FQNEAQ (reference sequence). The CDR3 consists of 15 residues. V dropped 5 bases and J dropped 2; count of bases not matched to a gene: 5. CDR3 amino acids: CASSAPGQGNQPQHF. In DNA, the CDR3 is TGTGCCAGCAGCGCTCCGGGACAGGGCAATCAGCCCCAGCATTTT.

V usage is TRBV11-3 and J usage is TRBJ2-7; 10 nucleotides align to TRBD2. Germline V gene sequence: CDR1 SGHNT, CDR2 YENEEA. This CDR3 is 15 amino acids long. Trimming took 1 base from V and 2 from J; bases not matched to a gene: 2. CDR3 nucleotides: TGTGCCAGCAGCTTAGGAGCGGGAGGGCCCTACGAGCAGTACTTC. Protein product: CASSLGAGGPYEQYF.

This sequence joins TRBV28 and TRBJ2-3; tentative D call: TRBD2 (5 bases). The CDR3 is made up of 15 amino acids. V was cut by 5 bases and J by 4 bases, with 16 bases left in between. The germline V gene encodes CDR1 MDHEN and CDR2 SYDVKM. CDR3 bases: TGTGCCAGCAGTCCCCGTGGGAGAGGGCCAGATACGCAGTATTTT. Residues: CASSPRGRGPDTQYF.

The chain recombines TRBV6-5 with TRBJ1-1, with D possibly TRBD1 on 6 matching bases. The CDR3 extends over 13 amino acids. Germline V gene lookup returns CDR1 MNHEY and CDR2 SVGAGI. Trimming took 6 bases from V and 5 from J, leaving 13 bases between them. CDR3 DNA: TGTGCCAGCAGCACCCTAGGGGGAACTGAAGCTTTCTTT. Translated, it gives CASSTLGGTEAFF.

The CDR3 DNA follows: TGTGCCAGCAGTTATCCCCAAGGACTACAAGAGACCCAGTACTTC. As protein: CASSYPQGLQETQYF. This sequence joins TRBV6-6 and TRBJ2-5, with a possible D match to TRBD2 (6 bases). Germline V gives CDR1 MNHNY, CDR2 SVGAGI (reference sequence). V was shortened by 3 bases and J by 2 bases, with 13 bases between the two germline ends. The CDR3 covers 15 residues.

The rearrangement uses TRBV14 and TRBJ1-1, with no clear D. V was trimmed by 3 bases and J by 3 bases, leaving 14 bases between them. The CDR3 contains 15 residues. The germline V gene has CDR1 SGHDN and CDR2 FVKESK. The CDR3 loop reads CASSHMRARDTEAFF. CDR3 bases: TGTGCCAGCAGCCACATGAGGGCGAGGGACACTGAAGCTTTCTTT.

This rearrangement joins TRBV5-1 to TRBJ1-4; 12 nucleotides agree with TRBD1. This CDR3 has 16 residues. From germline, CDR1 is SGHRS and CDR2 YFSETQ. Trimming took 3 bases from V and 7 from J; bases not matched to a gene: 7. The CDR3 nucleotides are TGCGCCAGCAGCTCGGGGACAGGGGGCGCGGGTGAAAAACTGTTTTTT. It yields the protein CASSSGTGGAGEKLFF. The full variable domain, with the rest looked up from reference TRBV5-1 and TRBJ1-4, is KAGVTQTPRYLIKTRGQQVTLSCSPISGHRSVSWYQQTPGQGLQFLFEYFSETQRNKGNFPGRFSGRQFSNSRSEMNVSTLELGDSALYLCASSSGTGGAGEKLFFGSGTQLSVL.

The V gene is TRBV11-3, the J gene TRBJ2-5; 7 bases agree with TRBD1. Unmatched junction bases numbered 3, after V lost 1 base and J lost 1 base. CDR1 is SGHNT, CDR2 YENEEA, per germline. The CDR3 totals 15 residues. This CDR3 is CASSLGRDSQETQYF. In DNA, the CDR3 is TGTGCCAGCAGCTTAGGACGGGACAGCCAAGAGACCCAGTACTTC.

The chain couples TRBV6-5 to TRBJ1-2; D is ambiguous. Germline V gene sequence: CDR1 MNHEY, CDR2 SVGAGI. The CDR3 has 15 residues. The V end was cut by 7 bases, the J end by 0 bases, with 15 bases between. The DNA of the CDR3 is TGTGCCAGCAAGTTGGCGGCAGCTACTAACTATGGCTACACCTTC. Its translation is CASKLAAATNYGYTF.

J is TRBJ1-2 and V is TRBV5-6; 8 bases match TRBD1. V lost 4 bases to trimming and J lost 8 bases; unmatched junction nucleotides: 4. Germline V lookup: CDR1 SGHDT, CDR2 YYEEEE. The CDR3 length is 12 residues. In nucleotides, the CDR3 is TGTGCCAGCAGCGGACAGGGTGACGGCTACACCTTC. Protein sequence: CASSGQGDGYTF.

The J gene is TRBJ1-5, the V gene TRBV6-5, with no clear D. V lost 6 bases and J lost 3, with 15 bases in between. Germline V gives CDR1 MNHEY, CDR2 SVGAGI. CDR3 length: 15 residues. CDR3 bases: TGTGCCAGCAGCTCCGGCGGAGGTGACAATCAGCCCCAGCATTTT. It translates to CASSSGGGDNQPQHF.